The T cell receptor (beta chain) described here comes from a study of T-cell memory formation after mild COVID-19 (TCRdb year 2021). About the study as a whole: Most TCR sequence clusters were specific to one of the two donors. Two young, previously healthy adult volunteers made up the cohort, one male and one female. In two donors, T-cell clones that expanded and contracted after mild COVID-19 were tracked by sequencing TCRalpha and TCRbeta repertoires over time.

Instrument used: Illumina NovaSeq 6000. Using 5'RACE with constant-segment primers, TCRalpha and TCRbeta cDNA libraries were constructed, with sample barcodes and unique molecular identifiers added in the process. RNA was extracted from every sample with Trizol reagent. Library amplification was performed in two PCR steps, and a second sample barcode and Illumina TruSeq adapters were introduced in the second step. Sequencing of libraries was performed on an Illumina NovaSeq with 2 x 150 bp paired-end reads. The paper's processing steps were these. Reads were demultiplexed and collapsed into UMI-guided consensus sequences with migec v1.2.7. With mixcr v2.1.11, UMI consensuses were aligned to TRA and TRB V and J templates and assembled into clonotypes. A clonotype was counted as expanded or contracted only if both edgeR and NoisET called the change significant, with noise models trained on biological replicates. For edgeR calls, the cutoffs were a false discovery rate-adjusted p below 0.01 and a log2 fold-change threshold of 1. As an exploratory analysis of dynamics, PCA with hierarchical clustering was applied to max-normalized trajectories of the 1000 most abundant clonotypes. Separately sequenced CD4+ and CD8+ repertoires were used to assign a CD4 or CD8 phenotype to each responding clone. Clones were called with MiXCR by TCRdb after fastp trimmed the public reads at Q25, and only in-frame beta chains were retained. When rows share a CDR3 protein, they turn into one entry using the most common DNA and genes. The V and J calls come from TCRdb's annotation, not from the publication. Within this sample are fewer than 550,000 distinct CDR3 sequences, with 20% of them counted one time only. The ten largest clones take up around 8.4% of the sample.

Overall results and qualifications from the work: Clones that contracted from day 15 to 85 showed balanced CD4/CD8 phenotypes, whereas a second wave of clones that expanded from day 15 to 37 leaned towards CD4+. The study included only a couple of mild cases, and larger cohorts that include severe cases with pre-infection samples were judged to be necessary. Contracting CD4+ clones were found mainly in CM and EM memory subsets, while CD8+ clones were enriched in EMRA. SARS-CoV-2 specificity of the second-wave clones peaking on day 37 was not confirmed. Some responding clones were found in pre-infection memory, which suggests that pre-existing cross-reactive memory T cells took part in the SARS-CoV-2 response.

This clonotype has ten or more counts. The antigen it binds to is not known. Per-base qualities were not stored, and no clone one base away is much larger. Ficoll-Paque density gradient centrifugation was the method used to isolate PBMCs. The sequenced material came from PBMCs or a T cell subset sorted from them (not recorded which). This sequence originates from an adult woman who had mild COVID-19 (a few samples of this study predate the infection). The sample titles of this study are shuffled in the database, so cell type and time point are left out; the donor was told from shared clones.

In nucleotide form, the sequence is TGTGCCAGCAACATATATACAGGGGGCACCGGGGAGCTGTTTTTT. Its translation is CASNIYTGGTGELFF. This chain is built from TRBV12-3 or TRBV12-4 and TRBJ2-2; 8 junctional bases match TRBD1. V loses 7 bases at its end and J loses 4 bases; junction bases beyond the gene matches: 8. Spanning cysteine to phenylalanine, the CDR3 consists of 15 amino acids. Just CDR3 DNA is preserved here, 45 bases in frame from base 1.